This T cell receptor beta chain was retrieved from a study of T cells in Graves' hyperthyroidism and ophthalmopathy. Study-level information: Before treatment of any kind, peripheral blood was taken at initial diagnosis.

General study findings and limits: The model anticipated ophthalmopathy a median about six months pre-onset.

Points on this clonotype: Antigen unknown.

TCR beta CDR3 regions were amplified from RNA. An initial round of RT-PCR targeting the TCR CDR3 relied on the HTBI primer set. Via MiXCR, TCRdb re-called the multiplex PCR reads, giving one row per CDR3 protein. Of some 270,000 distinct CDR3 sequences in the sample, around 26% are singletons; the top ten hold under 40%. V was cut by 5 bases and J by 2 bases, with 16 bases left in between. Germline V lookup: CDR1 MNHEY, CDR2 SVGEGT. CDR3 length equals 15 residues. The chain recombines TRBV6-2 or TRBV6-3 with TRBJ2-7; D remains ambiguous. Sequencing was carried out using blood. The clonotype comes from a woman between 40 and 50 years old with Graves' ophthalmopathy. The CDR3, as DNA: TGTGCCAGCAGTAAACCGGGCCGCCGGACCTACGAGCAGTACTTC. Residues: CASSKPGRRTYEQYF.